The 7 T cell receptor beta chains below were found in one sample sequenced in a study of cytomegalovirus exposure and HLA in healthy donors. Both 60 Vbeta primers and 13 Jbeta primers went into the PCR. Sequenced by immunoSEQ multiplex PCR; TCRdb stores in-frame clones only, minus some. The table includes about 130,000 clones, 80% detected once. Sample: PBMCs. The receptors here all came from a man aged 25-45 years in good health and CMV-seropositive.

This clone was counted only a few times. The chain recombines TRBV7-9 with TRBJ1-1; possibly TRBD1 for D (6 bases). Germline V gene sequence: CDR1 SEHNR, CDR2 FQNEAQ (reference sequence). Trimming removed 4 bases from V and 0 bases from J, with 9 bases in between. The CDR3 is 14 residues long. DNA for the CDR3: TGTGCCAGCAGCTCACAGGGATTGAACACTGAAGCTTTCTTT. Translated, it gives CASSSQGLNTEAFF. Together with reference TRBV7-9 and TRBJ1-1, the CDR3 gives the full variable domain: DTGVSQNPRHKITKRGQNVTFRCDPISEHNRLYWYRQTLGQGPEFLTYFQNEAQLEKSRLLSDRFSAERPKGSFSTLEIQRTEQGDSAMYLCASSSQGLNTEAFFGQGTRLTVV.

V gene TRBV7-7 combines with J gene TRBJ2-7; 7 positions agree with TRBD1. The CDR3 is 14 residues long. V shed 5 bases, J shed 2 bases, and the junction held 6 bases outside the gene matches. Germline CDR1 and CDR2: SSHAT and FNYEAQ (reference sequence). CDR3 sequence (DNA): TGTGCCAGCAGCCCACAGGGGAAGACCTACGAGCAGTACTTC. Its translation: CASSPQGKTYEQYF.

The V gene is TRBV7-7, the J gene TRBJ2-5; D might be TRBD1 (6 bases). The length of the CDR3 is 14 residues. CDR1 is SSHAT and CDR2 is FNYEAQ in the germline V gene (reference sequence). V was pared by 4 bases and J by 2 bases, with 11 bases between. CDR3 in amino acids: CASSSTGLQETQYF. In nucleotides, the CDR3 is TGTGCCAGCAGCTCTACAGGGTTACAAGAGACCCAGTACTTC.

In DNA, the CDR3 is TGCAGTGCTAGGGAAGCCGACACCCTCCACTTT. Amino acid sequence: CSAREADTLHF. The chain joins TRBV20-1 to TRBJ1-6; D gene unclear. The CDR3 is 11 residues long. Germline V gives CDR1 DFQATT, CDR2 SNEGSKA (reference sequence). Trimming pared 3 bases from V and 14 bases from J, leaving 11 bases between.

This chain connects TRBV5-1 to TRBJ2-3, with 7 bases fitting TRBD1. The CDR3 consists of 15 residues. Germline V CDR1 and CDR2: SGHRS, YFSETQ. The V and J ends lost 4 bases and 0 bases, in that order; junction bases with no gene match: 5. The CDR3 region has the DNA TGCGCCAGCAGCCCAGGGACAGCTAGCACAGATACGCAGTATTTT. This encodes CASSPGTASTDTQYF.

This clone has only a few counts. The rearrangement uses TRBV12-2 and TRBJ2-7; the DNA was not compared with TRBD1, the D call given in the table. TRBV12-2 is described as a pseudogene. This CDR3 region has 16 residues. The CDR3 bases are TGTGCAAGTCGCCCTCCCTCGGGACAGCTAAACTACGAGCAGTACTTC. It codes for CASRPPSGQLNYEQYF.

This chain uses TRBV12-5 with TRBJ1-6; 7 bases agree with TRBD1. The junction had 0 bases not matched to a gene; V was cut back by 1 base and J by 6 bases. Germline V CDR1 and CDR2: LGHNT, FRNRAP. The CDR3 contains 14 residues. The CDR3 reads CASGLGQGNSPLHF. CDR3 nucleotides: TGTGCTAGTGGTTTGGGACAGGGTAATTCACCCCTCCACTTT.